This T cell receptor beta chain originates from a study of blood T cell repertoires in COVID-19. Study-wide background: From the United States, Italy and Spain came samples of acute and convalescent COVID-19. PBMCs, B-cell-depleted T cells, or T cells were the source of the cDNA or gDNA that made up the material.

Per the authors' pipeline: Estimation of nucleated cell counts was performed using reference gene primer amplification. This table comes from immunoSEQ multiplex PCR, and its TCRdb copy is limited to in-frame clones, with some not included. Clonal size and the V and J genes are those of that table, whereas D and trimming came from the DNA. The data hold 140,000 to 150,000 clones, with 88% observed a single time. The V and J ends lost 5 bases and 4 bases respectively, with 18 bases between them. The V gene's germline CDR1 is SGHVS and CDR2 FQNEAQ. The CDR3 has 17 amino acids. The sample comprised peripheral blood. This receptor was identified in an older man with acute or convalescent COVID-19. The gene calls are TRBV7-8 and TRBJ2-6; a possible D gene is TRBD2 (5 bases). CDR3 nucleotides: TGTGCCAGCAGCCCAAAGCCTTATCCGGGGGGGGCCAACGTCCTGACTTTC. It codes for CASSPKPYPGGANVLTF.